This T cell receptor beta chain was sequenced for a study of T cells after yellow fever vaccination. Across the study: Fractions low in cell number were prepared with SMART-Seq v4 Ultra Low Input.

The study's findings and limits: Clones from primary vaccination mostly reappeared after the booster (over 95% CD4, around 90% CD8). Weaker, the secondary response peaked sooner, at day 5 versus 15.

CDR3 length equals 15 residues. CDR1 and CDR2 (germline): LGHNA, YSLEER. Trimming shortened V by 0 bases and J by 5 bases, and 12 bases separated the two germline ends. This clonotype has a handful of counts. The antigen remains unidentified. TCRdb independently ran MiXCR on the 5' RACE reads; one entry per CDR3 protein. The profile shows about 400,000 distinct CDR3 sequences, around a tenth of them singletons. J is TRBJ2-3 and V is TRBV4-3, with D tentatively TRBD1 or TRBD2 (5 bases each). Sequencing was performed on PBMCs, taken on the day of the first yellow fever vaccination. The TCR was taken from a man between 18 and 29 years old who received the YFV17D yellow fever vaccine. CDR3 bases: TGCGCCAGCAGCCAAGACAGGCTGGGGGTAGATACGCAGTATTTT. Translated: CASSQDRLGVDTQYF.